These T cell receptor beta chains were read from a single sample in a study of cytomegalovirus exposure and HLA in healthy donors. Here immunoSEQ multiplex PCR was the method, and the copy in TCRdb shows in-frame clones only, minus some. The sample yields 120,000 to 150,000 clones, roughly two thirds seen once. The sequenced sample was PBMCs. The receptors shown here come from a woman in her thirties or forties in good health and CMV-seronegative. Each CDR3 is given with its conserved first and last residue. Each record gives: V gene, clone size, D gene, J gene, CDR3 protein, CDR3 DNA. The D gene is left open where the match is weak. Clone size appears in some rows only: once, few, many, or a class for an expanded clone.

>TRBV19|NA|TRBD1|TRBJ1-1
CASSGFRGQRNTEAFF
TGTGCCAGTAGTGGCTTTAGGGGACAGAGAAACACTGAAGCTTTCTTT
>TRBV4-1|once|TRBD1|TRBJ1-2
CASSLATTAGGRHYGYTF
TGCGCCAGCAGCCTAGCGACAACGGCAGGGGGGCGGCACTATGGCTACACCTTC
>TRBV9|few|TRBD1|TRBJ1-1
CASSAREADRGAFF
TGTGCCAGCAGCGCGCGAGAAGCCGACAGGGGAGCTTTCTTT
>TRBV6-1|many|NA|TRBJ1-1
CASSEGHRRMNTEAFF
TGTGCCAGCAGTGAGGGACACAGACGCATGAACACTGAAGCTTTCTTT
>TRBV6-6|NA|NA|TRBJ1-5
CASSYSGGRDQPQHF
TGTGCCAGCAGTTACTCGGGGGGAAGGGATCAGCCCCAGCATTTT
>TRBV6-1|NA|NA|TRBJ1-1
CASTAVPGTEAFF
TGTGCCAGCACTGCGGTTCCGGGCACTGAAGCTTTCTTT
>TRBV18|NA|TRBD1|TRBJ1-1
CASSPLGTGDTEAFF
TGTGCCAGCTCACCTCTCGGGACAGGGGACACTGAAGCTTTCTTT
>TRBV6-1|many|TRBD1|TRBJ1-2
CASILQGAGYGYTF
TGTGCCAGCATTCTACAGGGGGCTGGCTATGGCTACACCTTC
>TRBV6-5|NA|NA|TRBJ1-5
CASSFRYSNQPQHF
TGTGCCAGCAGTTTCCGGTATAGCAATCAGCCCCAGCATTTT
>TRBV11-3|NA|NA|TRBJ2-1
CASSSPGLRTFF
TGTGCCAGCAGCTCACCGGGACTCCGTACGTTCTTC
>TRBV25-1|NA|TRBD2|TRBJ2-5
CASTNREDQETQYF
TGTGCCAGCACCAACCGGGAGGACCAAGAGACCCAGTACTTC
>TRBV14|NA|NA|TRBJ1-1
CASSQERQVNTEAFF
TGTGCCAGCAGCCAAGAACGTCAGGTGAACACTGAAGCTTTCTTT
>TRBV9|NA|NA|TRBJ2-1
CASSPQYNEQFF
TGTGCCAGCAGCCCTCAGTACAATGAGCAGTTCTTC
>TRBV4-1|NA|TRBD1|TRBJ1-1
CASRWDREAFF
TGCGCCAGCAGATGGGACAGAGAAGCTTTCTTT
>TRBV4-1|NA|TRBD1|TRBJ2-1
CASSGSGTGGEQFF
TGCGCCAGCAGCGGATCCGGGACAGGGGGTGAGCAGTTCTTC
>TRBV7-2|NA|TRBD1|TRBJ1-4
CASSLAQGAGCKNNEKLFF
TGTGCCAGCAGCTTAGCGCAGGGGGCAGGGTGTAAGAATAATGAAAAACTGTTTTTT
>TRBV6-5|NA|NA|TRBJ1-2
CASSYGLAGNGYTF
TGTGCCAGCAGTTACGGGTTGGCGGGCAATGGCTACACCTTC
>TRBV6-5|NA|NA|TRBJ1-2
CASLREGGDGYTF
TGTGCCAGCCTCCGGGAGGGCGGAGATGGCTACACCTTC
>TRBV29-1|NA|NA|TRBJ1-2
CSVVANGYTF
TGCAGCGTTGTTGCGAATGGCTACACCTTC
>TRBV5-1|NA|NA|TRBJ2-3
CASTSTGAGYTDTQYF
TGCGCCAGCACCTCGACAGGTGCCGGGTACACAGATACGCAGTATTTT
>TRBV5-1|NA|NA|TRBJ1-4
CASSLASQGEKKLFF
TGCGCCAGCAGCTTGGCCAGTCAGGGCGAGAAAAAACTGTTTTTT
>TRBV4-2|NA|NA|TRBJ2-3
CASSQDYLQGGSDTQYF
TGTGCCAGCAGCCAAGATTATTTACAGGGTGGGTCAGATACGCAGTATTTT
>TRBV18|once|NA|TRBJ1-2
CASSPSSYGGYTF
TGTGCCAGCTCACCTTCCTCGTACGGTGGCTACACCTTC
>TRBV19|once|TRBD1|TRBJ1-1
CASSMAGQRNTEAFF
TGTGCCAGTAGTATGGCGGGACAGAGGAACACTGAAGCTTTCTTT
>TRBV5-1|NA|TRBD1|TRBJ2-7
CASSRDRGRGEQYF
TGCGCCAGCAGCCGGGACAGGGGGCGAGGAGAGCAGTACTTC
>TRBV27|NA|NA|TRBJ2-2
CASSSYGTYTGELFF
TGTGCCAGCAGTTCATACGGGACTTACACCGGGGAGCTGTTTTTT
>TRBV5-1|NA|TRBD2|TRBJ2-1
CASSLNSGGGQFF
TGCGCCAGCAGCTTAAATAGTGGGGGGGGGCAGTTCTTC
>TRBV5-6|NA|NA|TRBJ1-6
CASSLTVSGSPLHF
TGTGCCAGCAGCTTGACGGTCTCAGGTTCACCCCTCCACTTT
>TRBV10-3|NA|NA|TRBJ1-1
CAISYRRSYTEAFF
TGTGCCATCAGTTATCGGCGGTCCTACACTGAAGCTTTCTTT
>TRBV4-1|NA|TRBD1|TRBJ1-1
CASSQVPQGIYMNTEAFF
TGCGCCAGCAGCCAAGTTCCACAGGGGATTTACATGAACACTGAAGCTTTCTTT
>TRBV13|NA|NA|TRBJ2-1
CASRLRSPLYNEQFF
TGTGCCAGCAGATTGCGGTCTCCCTTGTACAATGAGCAGTTCTTC
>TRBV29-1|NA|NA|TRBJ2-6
CSVRTPGLSGANVLTF
TGCAGCGTCCGGACCCCAGGGCTCTCTGGGGCCAACGTCCTGACTTTC
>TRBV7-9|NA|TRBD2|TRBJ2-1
CASSLDSGGRDEQFF
TGTGCCAGCAGCTTAGATAGCGGGGGGAGGGATGAGCAGTTCTTC
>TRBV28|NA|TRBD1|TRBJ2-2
CASTPRQGYTGELFF
TGTGCCAGCACTCCGCGACAGGGCTATACCGGGGAGCTGTTTTTT
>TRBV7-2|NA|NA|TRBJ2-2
CASSFGWETGELFF
TGTGCCAGCAGCTTTGGGTGGGAGACCGGGGAGCTGTTTTTT
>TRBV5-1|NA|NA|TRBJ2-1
CASSPAPGTYNEQFF
TGCGCCAGCAGCCCCGCACCGGGGACCTACAATGAGCAGTTCTTC
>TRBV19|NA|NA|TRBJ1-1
CASSIGGSTGFGVNTEAFF
TGTGCCAGTAGTATCGGGGGGTCGACAGGTTTTGGTGTGAACACTGAAGCTTTCTTT
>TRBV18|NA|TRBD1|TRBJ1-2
CASSSLQGRGLNNYGYTF
TGTGCCAGCTCATCCTTACAGGGGAGAGGACTTAATAACTATGGCTACACCTTC
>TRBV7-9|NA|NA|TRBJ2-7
CASSFQGGSYEQYF
TGTGCCAGCAGCTTTCAGGGAGGCTCCTACGAGCAGTACTTC
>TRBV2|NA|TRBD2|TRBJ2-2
CASSFSGTRRTGELFF
TGTGCCAGCAGTTTCTCAGGGACTAGACGAACCGGGGAGCTGTTTTTT
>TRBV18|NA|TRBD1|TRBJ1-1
CASSQDRGVTEAFF
TGTGCCAGCTCACAAGACAGGGGTGTCACTGAAGCTTTCTTT
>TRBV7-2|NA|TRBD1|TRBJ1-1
CASSLAGTDTEAFF
TGTGCCAGCAGCTTAGCCGGGACAGACACTGAAGCTTTCTTT
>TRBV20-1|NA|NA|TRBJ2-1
CSAANPPEQFF
TGCAGTGCCGCGAATCCCCCTGAGCAGTTCTTC
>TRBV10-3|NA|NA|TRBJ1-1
CAISERRAANTEAFF
TGTGCCATCAGTGAGAGGAGGGCAGCAAACACTGAAGCTTTCTTT
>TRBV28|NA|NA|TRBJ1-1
CASSSPSGDTEAFF
TGTGCCAGCAGTTCCCCGTCAGGGGACACTGAAGCTTTCTTT
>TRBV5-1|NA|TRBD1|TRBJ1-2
CASSLAGQGRGYTF
TGCGCCAGCAGCTTGGCCGGACAGGGTCGCGGCTACACCTTC
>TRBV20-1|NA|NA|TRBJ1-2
CSASKGYTF
TGCAGTGCTAGTAAAGGCTACACCTTC
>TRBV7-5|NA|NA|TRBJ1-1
CARSFLPGLPLKNTEAFF
TGTGCCAGAAGCTTTCTACCGGGACTTCCTTTGAAGAACACTGAAGCTTTCTTT
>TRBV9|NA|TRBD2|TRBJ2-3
CASSVSGVADTQYF
TGTGCCAGCAGCGTTAGCGGGGTAGCAGATACGCAGTATTTT
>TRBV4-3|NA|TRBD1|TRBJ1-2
CASSQESGTGYGYTF
TGCGCCAGCAGCCAAGAATCCGGGACAGGCTATGGCTACACCTTC